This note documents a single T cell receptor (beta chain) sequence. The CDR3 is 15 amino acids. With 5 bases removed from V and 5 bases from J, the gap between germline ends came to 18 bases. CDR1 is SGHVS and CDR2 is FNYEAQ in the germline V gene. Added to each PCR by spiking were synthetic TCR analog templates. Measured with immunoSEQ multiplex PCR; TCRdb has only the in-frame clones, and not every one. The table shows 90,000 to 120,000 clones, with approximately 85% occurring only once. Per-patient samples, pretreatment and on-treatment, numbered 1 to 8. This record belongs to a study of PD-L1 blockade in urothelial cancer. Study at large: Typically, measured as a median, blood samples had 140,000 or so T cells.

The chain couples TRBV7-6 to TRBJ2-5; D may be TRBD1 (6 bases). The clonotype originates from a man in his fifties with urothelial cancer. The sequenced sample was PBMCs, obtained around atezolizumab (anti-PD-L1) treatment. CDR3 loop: CASSPGAYKRETQYF. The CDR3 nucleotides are TGTGCCAGCAGCCCAGGGGCGTACAAACGGGAGACCCAGTACTTC. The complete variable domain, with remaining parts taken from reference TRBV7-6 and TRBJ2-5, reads GAGVSQSPRYKVTKRGQDVALRCDPISGHVSLYWYRQALGQGPEFLTYFNYEAQQDKSGLPNDRFSAERPEGSISTLTIQRTEQRDSAMYRCASSPGAYKRETQYFGPGTRLLVL.